These 7 T cell receptor beta chains originate from one sample sequenced in a study of beta chain features in type 1 diabetes. cDNA synthesis used the whole RNA isolate, giving expressed TCRB sequences. TCRdb's table, derived via immunoSEQ multiplex PCR, lists solely in-frame clones and lacks some. The data contain 250,000 to 300,000 clones, under 8.5% of them singletons. Sequenced input: central memory CD4+ T cells from blood. These receptors came from a woman under 30 in good health.

The sample holds many counts of this clone. The gene calls are TRBV29-1 and TRBJ1-1; a possible D gene is TRBD1 (5 bases). The CDR3 consists of 12 residues. Germline V CDR1 and CDR2: SQVTM, ANQGSEA. V was cut by 7 bases and J by 6 bases, with 15 bases left in between. The CDR3 sequence: CSGLWGDAEAFF. The CDR3 DNA is TGCAGCGGACTGTGGGGGGATGCTGAAGCTTTCTTT.

This sequence joins TRBV7-9 and TRBJ2-2, with 7 bases fitting TRBD1. This CDR3 contains 14 residues. Germline V gene data show CDR1 as SEHNR and CDR2 as FQNEAQ (reference sequence). The V and J ends lost 6 bases and 6 bases, in that order; junction bases with no gene match: 7. The CDR3 DNA follows: TGTGCCAGCAGGGGACAGTTTTGGGCCGGGGAGCTGTTTTTT. Translating it yields CASRGQFWAGELFF.

The chain combines TRBV7-3 with TRBJ2-7; possibly TRBD1 or TRBD2 for D (6 bases each). The CDR3 has 15 amino acids. The V end lost 2 bases, the J end lost 3 bases, and 14 bases lay between the germline ends. From germline, CDR1 is SGHTA and CDR2 FQGTGA. The CDR3 nucleotides read TGTGCCAGCAGCTTAGCCGGGGGCGCCGACTACGAGCAGTACTTC. Translating gives CASSLAGGADYEQYF.

There are many counts of this clone. The V and J genes are TRBV14 and TRBJ1-1; D is uncertain. The V gene's germline CDR1 is SGHDN and CDR2 FVKESK. Trimming shortened V by 1 base and J by 0 bases, and 9 bases separated the two germline ends. The CDR3 totals 15 residues. CDR3: CASSQVLRMNTEAFF. CDR3 coding DNA: TGTGCCAGCAGCCAAGTGTTGAGGATGAACACTGAAGCTTTCTTT.

This clone was seen a handful of times. The rearrangement uses TRBV2 and TRBJ2-1; 8 nucleotides agree with TRBD2. The CDR3 has 15 residues. Germline-derived CDR1 and CDR2 are SNHLY and FYNNEI. V trimming: 3 bases; J trimming: 6 bases; junction bases outside the gene matches: 7. The CDR3, as DNA: TGTGCCAGCAGTGAGGGGAGCGGGAGAGGCAATGAGCAGTTCTTC. This encodes CASSEGSGRGNEQFF.

The V call is TRBV18, the J call TRBJ2-2; possible D gene TRBD1, 6 bases. Trimming shortened V by 5 bases and J by 5 bases, and 15 bases separated the two germline ends. The CDR3 loop spans 15 amino acids. CDR1 KGHSH and CDR2 LQKENI come from the germline V gene. CDR3: CASSGDKQPTGELFF. CDR3 DNA sequence: TGTGCCAGCTCAGGGGACAAACAACCAACCGGGGAGCTGTTTTTT.

The chain uses TRBV7-2 and TRBJ1-5; tentative D call: TRBD1 (5 bases). Trimming took 3 bases from V and 5 from J, leaving 20 bases between them. Germline assignment: CDR1 SGHTA and CDR2 FQGNSA. The CDR3 is 17 amino acids. The CDR3 DNA reads TGTGCCAGCAGCTTGCGGGTCCAGGGCGCAGGCGATCAGCCCCAGCATTTT. Protein: CASSLRVQGAGDQPQHF.